This T cell receptor beta chain was captured by sequencing in a study of cytomegalovirus exposure and HLA in healthy donors. Study-wide findings and caveats: Through in vitro validation, a few CMV-associated chains were shown to be specific for CMV antigens. The study put 150 or so TCR beta chains on its list as cytomegalovirus-associated. It was found in a later analysis that first-cohort TCR clusters tended to co-occur in the 130 or so validation repertoires.

Clones were read by immunoSEQ multiplex PCR, and TCRdb kept only the in-frame ones, dropping some. The table includes roughly 310,000 clones, roughly 87% detected once. CDR3 size: 15 residues. In germline, CDR1 is SGHTS, CDR2 YDEGEE. V lost 2 bases to trimming and J lost 5 bases; unmatched junction nucleotides: 7. The donors were members of the validation cohort comprising about 130 subjects, separate from the roughly 700-subject first cohort. Concerning this clone itself: The target antigen is unknown.

The specimen was PBMCs. The chain carries TRBV5-8 and TRBJ1-2, with 9 bases identical to TRBD1. The receptor was isolated from a man younger than 40 in good health and CMV-seronegative. CDR3 sequence reads: CASSFMTGGIYGYTF. Written as DNA, the CDR3 is TGTGCCAGCAGCTTTATGACAGGGGGAATTTATGGCTACACCTTC.